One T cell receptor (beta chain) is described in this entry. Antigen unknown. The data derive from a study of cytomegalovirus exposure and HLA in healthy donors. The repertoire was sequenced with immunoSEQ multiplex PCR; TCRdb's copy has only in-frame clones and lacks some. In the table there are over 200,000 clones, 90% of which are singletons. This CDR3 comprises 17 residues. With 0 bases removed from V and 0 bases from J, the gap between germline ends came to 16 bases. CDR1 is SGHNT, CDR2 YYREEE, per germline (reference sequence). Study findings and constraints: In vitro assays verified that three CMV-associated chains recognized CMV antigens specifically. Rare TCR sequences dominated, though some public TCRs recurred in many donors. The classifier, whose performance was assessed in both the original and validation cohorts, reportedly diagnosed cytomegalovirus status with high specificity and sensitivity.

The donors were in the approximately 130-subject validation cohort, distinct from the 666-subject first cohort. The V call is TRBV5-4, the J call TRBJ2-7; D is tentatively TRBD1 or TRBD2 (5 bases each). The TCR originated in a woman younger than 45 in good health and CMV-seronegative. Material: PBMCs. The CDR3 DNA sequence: TGTGCCAGCAGCTTGGCCACGGGGCTAGCATCCTCCTACGAGCAGTACTTC. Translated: CASSLATGLASSYEQYF.